A selection of T cell receptor beta chains follows, all from one sample in a study of blood T cells in healthy people across ages. TCRdb itself ran the 5' RACE reads through MiXCR, one entry per CDR3 protein. The sample records about a million distinct CDR3 sequences, around 46% being singletons. What was sequenced was blood. These receptors came from a man aged 25-45 years in good health. Each CDR3 is given with its conserved first and last residue. D genes are given only for firm matches. Where a row states a size, it is once, few, many or the class of an expanded clone; other rows omit it.

J gene | D gene | V gene | clone size | CDR3 protein | CDR3 DNA
TRBJ1-1 | TRBD1 | TRBV29-1 | - | CSERTGGAEAFF | TGCAGCGAGAGGACAGGTGGAGCTGAAGCTTTCTTT
TRBJ2-1 | - | TRBV20-1 | few | CSAQSESSYNEQFF | TGCAGTGCTCAGTCAGAAAGCTCCTACAATGAGCAGTTCTTC
TRBJ1-1 | - | TRBV6-2/TRBV6-3 | - | CASSLATQGHRMNTEAFF | TGTGCCAGCAGTTTAGCGACGCAAGGCCACCGCATGAACACTGAAGCTTTCTTT
TRBJ2-5 | - | TRBV6-2/TRBV6-3 | - | CASSREVNQETQYF | TGTGCCAGCAGCCGAGAGGTAAATCAAGAGACCCAGTACTTC
TRBJ1-1 | - | TRBV5-1 | - | CASSASLTEAFF | TGCGCCAGCAGCGCCTCCCTCACTGAAGCTTTCTTT
TRBJ2-2 | TRBD1 | TRBV29-1 | - | CSVLGTGNTGELFF | TGCAGCGTCCTTGGGACAGGGAACACCGGGGAGCTGTTTTTT
TRBJ2-7 | - | TRBV7-9 | - | CASTQFDEQYF | TGTGCCAGCACCCAGTTCGATGAGCAGTACTTC
TRBJ2-3 | TRBD1 | TRBV12-3/TRBV12-4 | - | CASSPSVDRGDWYTQYF | TGTGCCAGCAGTCCCTCCGTGGACAGGGGAGATTGGTATACGCAGTATTTT
TRBJ2-1 | TRBD2 | TRBV29-1 | - | CSVGSGTSSYNEQFF | TGCAGCGTTGGTAGCGGGACTAGCTCCTACAATGAGCAGTTCTTC
TRBJ2-3 | - | TRBV7-2 | - | CASSLRSGGVTDTQYF | TGTGCCAGCAGCTTAAGGTCAGGGGGGGTCACAGATACGCAGTATTTT
TRBJ2-3 | - | TRBV24-1 | - | CATSEVGLDTQYF | TGTGCCACCAGTGAGGTAGGGCTAGATACGCAGTATTTT
TRBJ2-7 | - | TRBV11-2 | once | CASRPETYGTSYYGQYF | TGTGCCAGCAGACCGGAAACTTACGGGACATCCTACTACGGGCAGTACTTC
TRBJ1-2 | TRBD1 | TRBV9 | - | CAGSARQGEYGYTF | TGTGCCGGCAGCGCGAGACAGGGCGAGTATGGCTACACCTTC
TRBJ2-3 | - | TRBV7-9 | few | CASSSGRLSTDTQYF | TGTGCCAGCAGCTCCGGACGTCTGTCCACAGATACGCAGTATTTT
TRBJ2-7 | - | TRBV5-1 | - | CASSAEGGAYEQYF | TGCGCCAGCAGTGCGGAAGGGGGTGCCTACGAGCAGTACTTC
TRBJ2-2 | TRBD1 | TRBV6-5 | - | CASSYRGLTGELFF | TGTGCCAGCAGTTACAGGGGGCTCACTGGGGAGCTGTTTTTT
TRBJ2-1 | TRBD2 | TRBV20-1 | - | CSANQRTSGRLIDEQFF | TGCAGTGCTAACCAACGGACTAGCGGGAGGCTAATCGATGAGCAGTTCTTC
TRBJ2-1 | - | TRBV20-1 | - | CSAPQMVPNEQFF | TGCAGTGCTCCCCAAATGGTTCCCAATGAGCAGTTCTTC
TRBJ1-4 | TRBD1 | TRBV7-9 | - | CAGRPGTVNEKLFF | TGTGCCGGCAGGCCCGGGACAGTTAATGAAAAACTGTTTTTT
TRBJ2-3 | TRBD1 | TRBV4-1 | - | CASSQELYRTGMPDTQYF | TGCGCCAGCAGCCAAGAGCTCTACCGGACAGGGATGCCAGATACGCAGTATTTT
TRBJ2-7 | - | TRBV11-2 | few | CASSLDGGPREQYF | TGTGCCAGCAGCTTAGATGGGGGACCGCGGGAGCAGTACTTC
TRBJ1-1 | - | TRBV28 | - | CAINRAGMGTEAFF | TGTGCCATCAATAGGGCAGGGATGGGCACTGAAGCTTTCTTT
TRBJ2-1 | - | TRBV27 | - | CASSSGRPFSYNEQFF | TGTGCCAGCAGTTCGGGAAGACCGTTCTCCTACAATGAGCAGTTCTTC
TRBJ2-1 | - | TRBV4-1 | - | CASSQRNSESYNEQFF | TGCGCCAGCAGCCAAAGGAACTCCGAATCCTACAATGAGCAGTTCTTC
TRBJ2-4 | - | TRBV10-3 | - | CAISERSGDKNIQYF | TGTGCCATCAGTGAAAGGTCAGGGGATAAAAACATTCAGTACTTC
TRBJ2-3 | - | TRBV6-6 | few | CASGPGSVTQYF | TGTGCCAGCGGCCCTGGGTCAGTTACGCAGTATTTT
TRBJ2-5 | - | TRBV14 | few | CASSQRVLQETQYF | TGTGCCAGCAGCCAACGAGTCCTTCAAGAGACCCAGTACTTC
TRBJ1-3 | - | TRBV6-5 | once | CASSDQGAGNTIYF | TGTGCCAGCAGTGACCAGGGTGCTGGAAACACCATATATTTT
TRBJ2-5 | TRBD1 | TRBV11-1 | few | CASSGDRAKETQYF | TGTGCCAGCAGCGGGGACAGGGCTAAAGAGACCCAGTACTTC
TRBJ2-7 | - | TRBV20-1 | - | CSARDPTGGAYEQYF | TGCAGTGCTAGAGATCCAACAGGGGGGGCATACGAGCAGTACTTC
TRBJ2-7 | TRBD2 | TRBV5-1 | - | CASREGLAGAYEQYF | TGCGCCAGCAGGGAAGGACTAGCGGGGGCCTACGAGCAGTACTTC
TRBJ2-7 | - | TRBV5-1 | - | CASSLAEVSYEQYF | TGCGCCAGCAGCTTGGCCGAGGTGTCCTACGAGCAGTACTTC
TRBJ2-1 | TRBD1 | TRBV20-1 | few | CSAMGTGVYNEQFF | TGCAGTGCTATGGGGACAGGGGTGTACAATGAGCAGTTCTTC
TRBJ2-7 | - | TRBV7-2 | few | CASTTGSIATYEQYF | TGTGCCAGCACCACAGGGTCCATAGCCACCTACGAGCAGTACTTC
TRBJ1-2 | - | TRBV28 | few | CASSFLQGSTYGYTF | TGTGCCAGCAGTTTTCTGCAGGGCAGTACCTATGGCTACACCTTC
TRBJ1-5 | TRBD1 | TRBV5-4 | - | CASSPGQGSGQPQHF | TGTGCCAGCAGCCCGGGACAGGGAAGTGGCCAGCCCCAGCATTTT
TRBJ2-7 | TRBD1 | TRBV27 | many | CASTPLGQGVLGEQYF | TGTGCCAGCACCCCTTTAGGGCAGGGGGTTTTAGGAGAGCAGTACTTC
TRBJ2-3 | TRBD2 | TRBV7-9 | - | CASSSVAGRTDTQYF | TGTGCCAGCAGCTCCGTAGCGGGGCGCACAGATACGCAGTATTTT
TRBJ2-3 | - | TRBV12-3/TRBV12-4 | - | CASSLEDFGTQYF | TGTGCCAGCAGTTTAGAGGACTTTGGGACGCAGTATTTT
TRBJ2-7 | TRBD1 | TRBV27 | few | CASSLSGQGGHEQYF | TGTGCCAGCAGTTTATCGGGACAGGGGGGCCACGAGCAGTACTTC
TRBJ2-1 | - | TRBV6-1 | - | CASTGGLYYNEQFF | TGTGCCAGCACCGGGGGATTGTACTACAATGAGCAGTTCTTC
TRBJ2-5 | TRBD2 | TRBV20-1 | - | CSARAGDRTQETQYF | TGCAGTGCTAGGGCGGGGGATCGAACCCAAGAGACCCAGTACTTC
TRBJ1-4 | TRBD1 | TRBV4-3 | - | CASSHGTDEKLFF | TGCGCCAGCAGCCATGGGACAGATGAAAAACTGTTTTTT
TRBJ1-2 | TRBD1 | TRBV18 | - | CASSPGQGSGYGYTF | TGTGCCAGCTCACCAGGACAGGGGTCAGGCTATGGCTACACCTTC
TRBJ2-7 | - | TRBV19 | many | CASSITPDGSYEQYF | TGTGCCAGTAGTATTACCCCGGACGGGTCCTACGAGCAGTACTTC
TRBJ2-7 | - | TRBV6-5 | few | CASSYKGSHEQYF | TGTGCCAGCAGTTACAAGGGTTCCCACGAGCAGTACTTC
TRBJ2-5 | - | TRBV7-2 | - | CASSLFEWYQETQYF | TGTGCCAGCAGCTTATTCGAGTGGTACCAAGAGACCCAGTACTTC
TRBJ2-7 | TRBD2 | TRBV7-2 | few | CASSVAGTDAQYF | TGTGCCAGCAGCGTAGCGGGGACGGACGCTCAGTACTTC
TRBJ2-3 | TRBD2 | TRBV12-3/TRBV12-4 | - | CASSYHSGDTQYF | TGTGCCAGCAGTTATCATAGCGGGGATACGCAGTATTTT
TRBJ1-6 | - | TRBV4-3 | - | CASSQDVQNNSPLHF | TGCGCCAGCAGCCAAGATGTACAGAATAATTCACCCCTCCACTTT
TRBJ2-3 | TRBD2 | TRBV12-3/TRBV12-4 | few | CASSRLSGGLIDTQYF | TGTGCCAGCAGCCGCCTTAGCGGGGGGCTCATAGATACGCAGTATTTT
TRBJ2-7 | - | TRBV3-1 | - | CASSQGSGVREQYF | TGTGCCAGCAGCCAAGGGTCGGGGGTTCGCGAGCAGTACTTC